This T cell receptor beta chain was sequenced for a study of T cell changes during pregnancy in multiple sclerosis. With 3 bases removed from V and 8 bases from J, the gap between germline ends came to 17 bases. The V gene's germline CDR1 is WNHNN and CDR2 SYGVQD (reference sequence). The length of the CDR3 is 15 residues. The assay was immunoSEQ multiplex PCR, and TCRdb's table has in-frame clones only and misses some. The data contain approximately 32,000 clones, roughly 90% of them seen just once; the ten biggest clones take up about 5.4%. V gene TRBV10-1 combines with J gene TRBJ2-1; D is possibly TRBD2 (6 bases). The receptor's source is a female donor with multiple sclerosis, enrolled in a pregnancy study. Sequencing used CD8+ T cells from peripheral blood mononuclear cells, obtained in the first trimester of pregnancy. CDR3 nucleotides: TGCGCCAGCAGTGAAGAAGTAGCGGCTACGGATGAGCAGTTCTTC. As protein: CASSEEVAATDEQFF.